The present T cell receptor beta chain was sequenced within a study of shared clonotypes between healthy human individuals. The donors, healthy adults who were HIV-negative, had experienced no recent acute infections or vaccinations. Genomic DNA per cell subset filled all wells of several immunoSEQ plates. Template for every sorted-subset replicate PCR totaled about 0.2 ug DNA, tens of thousands of T cell genomes. Method: immunoSEQ multiplex PCR; TCRdb's copy keeps in-frame clones and lacks some. Among some 580,000 clones listed, around 97% were seen once. Losses at the gene ends were 1 base for V and 1 base for J; bases not matched to a gene: 3. The CDR3 is 15 residues long. Germline CDR1 MNHNY, CDR2 SVGAGI (reference sequence).

The chain carries TRBV6-6 and TRBJ2-7; 8 bases align to TRBD2. The sample comprised naive CD4+ T cells sorted from blood. Subset: CD45RA+ positively selected. The receptor's source is a woman younger than 45 in good health. The CDR3, as DNA: TGTGCCAGCAGTTACTACCTAGCGGGTTCCTACGAGCAGTACTTC. Translation: CASSYYLAGSYEQYF.